This T cell receptor beta chain was sequenced for a study of molecular identifiers for immune sequencing clone quantification. Findings and caveats of the study: Highly expanded clone sizes could be underestimated by identical TCR molecules that share a barcode.

Previously reported methods and listed TCR primers produced the bulk TCR libraries. TCRdb independently ran MiXCR on the PCR reads; one entry per CDR3 protein. The repertoire has about 640,000 distinct CDR3 sequences, just under 20% of them found once; the top ten carry around 0.86%. This clonotype was detected many times. Its antigen is still unknown. Trimming left V 2 bases short and J 0 bases short, with 8 bases between. Germline lookup yields CDR1 KGHDR and CDR2 SFDVKD. This CDR3 region has 15 residues. Construction of naive CD8 libraries employed about 19,000 to 1,000,000 sorted cells together with 10%, 30% or 50% RNA. Isolation of naive CD8 T cells was achieved by sorting on a CD8+CD4-CCR7+CD45RA+ phenotype.

This rearrangement joins TRBV24-1 to TRBJ2-3; no clear D. The sequencing input was naive CD8+ T cells from blood, with Jurkat cell RNA spiked in. Subset defined: FACS-sorted CD8+CD4-CCR7+CD45RA+ naive T cells. This TCR was recovered from a human donor in good health. Some libraries in this study had Jurkat cell RNA spiked in. In DNA, the CDR3 is TGTGCCACCAGTGATTACCATGACAGCACAGATACGCAGTATTTT. Protein: CATSDYHDSTDTQYF.